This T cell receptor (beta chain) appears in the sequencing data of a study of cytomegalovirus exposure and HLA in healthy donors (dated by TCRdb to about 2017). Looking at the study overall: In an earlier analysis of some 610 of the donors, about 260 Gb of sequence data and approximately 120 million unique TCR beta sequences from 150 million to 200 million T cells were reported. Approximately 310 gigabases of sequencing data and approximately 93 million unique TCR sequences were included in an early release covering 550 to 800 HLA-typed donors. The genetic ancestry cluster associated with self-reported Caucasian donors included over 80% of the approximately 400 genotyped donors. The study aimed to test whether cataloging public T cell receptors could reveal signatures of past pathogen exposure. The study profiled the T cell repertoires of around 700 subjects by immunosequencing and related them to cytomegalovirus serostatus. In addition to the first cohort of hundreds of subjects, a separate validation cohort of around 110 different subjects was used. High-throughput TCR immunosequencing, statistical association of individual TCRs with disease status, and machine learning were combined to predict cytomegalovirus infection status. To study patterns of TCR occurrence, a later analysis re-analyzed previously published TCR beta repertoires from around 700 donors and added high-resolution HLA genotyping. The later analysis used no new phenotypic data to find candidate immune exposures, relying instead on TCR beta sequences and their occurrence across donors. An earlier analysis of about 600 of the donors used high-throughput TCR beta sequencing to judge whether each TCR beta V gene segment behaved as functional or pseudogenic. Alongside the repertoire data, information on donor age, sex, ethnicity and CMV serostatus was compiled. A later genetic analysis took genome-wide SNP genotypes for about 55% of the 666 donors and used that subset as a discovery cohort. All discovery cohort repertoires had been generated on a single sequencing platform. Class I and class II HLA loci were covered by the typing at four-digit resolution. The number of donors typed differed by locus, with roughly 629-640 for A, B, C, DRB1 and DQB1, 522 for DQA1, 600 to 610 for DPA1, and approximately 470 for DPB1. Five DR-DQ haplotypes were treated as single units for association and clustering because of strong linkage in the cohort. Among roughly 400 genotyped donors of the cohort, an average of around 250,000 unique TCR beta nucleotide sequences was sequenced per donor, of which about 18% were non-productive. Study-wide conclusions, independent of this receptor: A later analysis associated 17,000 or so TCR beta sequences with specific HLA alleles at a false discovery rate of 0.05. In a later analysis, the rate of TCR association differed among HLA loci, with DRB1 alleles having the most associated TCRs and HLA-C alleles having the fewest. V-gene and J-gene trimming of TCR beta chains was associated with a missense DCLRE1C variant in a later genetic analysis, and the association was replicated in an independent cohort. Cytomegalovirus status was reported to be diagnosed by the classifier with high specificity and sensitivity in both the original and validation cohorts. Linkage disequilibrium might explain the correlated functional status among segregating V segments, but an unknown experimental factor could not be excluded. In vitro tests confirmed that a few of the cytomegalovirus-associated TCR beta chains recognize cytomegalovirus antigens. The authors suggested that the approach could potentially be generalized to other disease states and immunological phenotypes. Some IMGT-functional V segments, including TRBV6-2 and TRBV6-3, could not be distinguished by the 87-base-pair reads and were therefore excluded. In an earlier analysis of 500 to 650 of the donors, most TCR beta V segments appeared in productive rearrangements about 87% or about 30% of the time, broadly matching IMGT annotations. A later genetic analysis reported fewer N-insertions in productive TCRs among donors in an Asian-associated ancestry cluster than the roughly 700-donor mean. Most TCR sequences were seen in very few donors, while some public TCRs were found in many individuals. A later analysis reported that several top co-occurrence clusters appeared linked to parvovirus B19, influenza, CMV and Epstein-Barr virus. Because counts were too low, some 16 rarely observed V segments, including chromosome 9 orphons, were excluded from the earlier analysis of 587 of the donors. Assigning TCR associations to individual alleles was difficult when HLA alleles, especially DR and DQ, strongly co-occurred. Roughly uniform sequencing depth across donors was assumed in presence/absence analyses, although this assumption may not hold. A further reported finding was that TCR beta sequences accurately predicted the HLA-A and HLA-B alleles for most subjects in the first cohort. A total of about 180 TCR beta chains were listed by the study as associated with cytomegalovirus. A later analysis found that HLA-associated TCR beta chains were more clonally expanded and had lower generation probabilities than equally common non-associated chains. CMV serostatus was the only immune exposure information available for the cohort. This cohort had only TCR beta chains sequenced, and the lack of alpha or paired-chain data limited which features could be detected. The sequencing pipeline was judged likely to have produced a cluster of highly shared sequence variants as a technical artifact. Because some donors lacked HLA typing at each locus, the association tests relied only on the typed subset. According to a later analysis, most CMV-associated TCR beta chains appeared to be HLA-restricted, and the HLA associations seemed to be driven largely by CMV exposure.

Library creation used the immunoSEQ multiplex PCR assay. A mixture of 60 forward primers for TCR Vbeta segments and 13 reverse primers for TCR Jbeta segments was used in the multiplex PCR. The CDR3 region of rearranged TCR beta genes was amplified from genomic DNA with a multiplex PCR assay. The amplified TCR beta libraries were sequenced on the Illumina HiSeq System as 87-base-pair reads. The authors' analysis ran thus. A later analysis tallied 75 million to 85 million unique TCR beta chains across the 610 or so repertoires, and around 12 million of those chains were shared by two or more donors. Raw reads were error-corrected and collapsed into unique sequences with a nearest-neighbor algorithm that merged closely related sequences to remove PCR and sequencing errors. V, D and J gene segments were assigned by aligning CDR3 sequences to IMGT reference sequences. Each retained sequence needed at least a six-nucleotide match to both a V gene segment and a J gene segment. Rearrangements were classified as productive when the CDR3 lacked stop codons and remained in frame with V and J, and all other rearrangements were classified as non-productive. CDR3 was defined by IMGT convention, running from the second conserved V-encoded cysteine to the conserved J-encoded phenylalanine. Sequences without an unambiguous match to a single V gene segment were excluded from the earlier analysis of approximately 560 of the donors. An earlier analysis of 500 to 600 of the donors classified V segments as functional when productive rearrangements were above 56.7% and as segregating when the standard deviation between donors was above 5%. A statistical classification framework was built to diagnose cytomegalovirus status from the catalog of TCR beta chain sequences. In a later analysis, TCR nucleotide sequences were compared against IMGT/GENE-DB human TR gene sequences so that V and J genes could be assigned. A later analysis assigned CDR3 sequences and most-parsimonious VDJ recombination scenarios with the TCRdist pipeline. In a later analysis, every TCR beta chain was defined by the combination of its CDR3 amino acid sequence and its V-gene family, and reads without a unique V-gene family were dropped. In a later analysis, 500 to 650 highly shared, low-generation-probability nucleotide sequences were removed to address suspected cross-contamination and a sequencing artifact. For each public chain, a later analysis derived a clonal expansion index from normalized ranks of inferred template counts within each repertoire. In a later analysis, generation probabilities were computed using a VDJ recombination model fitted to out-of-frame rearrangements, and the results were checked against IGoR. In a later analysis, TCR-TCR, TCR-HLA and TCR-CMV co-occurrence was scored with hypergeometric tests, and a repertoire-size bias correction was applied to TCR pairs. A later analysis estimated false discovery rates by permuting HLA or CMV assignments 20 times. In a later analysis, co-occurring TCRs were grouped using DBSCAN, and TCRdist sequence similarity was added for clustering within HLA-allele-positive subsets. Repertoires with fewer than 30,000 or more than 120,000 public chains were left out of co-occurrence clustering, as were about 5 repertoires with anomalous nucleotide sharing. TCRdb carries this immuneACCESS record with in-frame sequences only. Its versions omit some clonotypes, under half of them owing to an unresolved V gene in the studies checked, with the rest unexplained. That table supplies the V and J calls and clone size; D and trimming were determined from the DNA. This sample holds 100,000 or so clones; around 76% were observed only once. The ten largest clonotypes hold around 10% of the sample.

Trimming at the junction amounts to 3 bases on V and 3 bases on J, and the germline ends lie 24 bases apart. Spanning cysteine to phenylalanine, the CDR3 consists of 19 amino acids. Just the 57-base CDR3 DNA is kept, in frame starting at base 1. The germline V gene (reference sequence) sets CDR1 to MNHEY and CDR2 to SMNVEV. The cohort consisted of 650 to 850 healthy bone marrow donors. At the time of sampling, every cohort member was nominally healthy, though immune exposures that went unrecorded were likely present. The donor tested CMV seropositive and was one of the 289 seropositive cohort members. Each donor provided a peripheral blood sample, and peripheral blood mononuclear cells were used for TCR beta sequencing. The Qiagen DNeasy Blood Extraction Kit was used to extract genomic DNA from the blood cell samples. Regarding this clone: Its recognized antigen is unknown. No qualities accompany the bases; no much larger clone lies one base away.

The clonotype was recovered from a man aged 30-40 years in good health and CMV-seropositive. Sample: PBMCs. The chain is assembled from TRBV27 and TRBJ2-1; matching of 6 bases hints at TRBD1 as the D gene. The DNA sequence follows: TGTGCCAGCAGTTTTTTGGTGGGGACCCGGGACACGAGCTACAATGAGCAGTTCTTC. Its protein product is CASSFLVGTRDTSYNEQFF.